A single sample is the source of the 10 T cell receptor beta chains below, sequenced in a study of T-cell reconstitution after alpha-beta-depleted transplantation in children. A TCRbeta library incorporating unique molecular identifiers was prepared. TCRdb re-derived calls from the PCR reads in MiXCR, one entry per CDR3 protein. Altogether almost 500,000 distinct CDR3 sequences are present, roughly 10% being singletons, with the ten largest covering about 2%. This specimen was PBMCs, taken before TCRalphabeta/CD19-depleted stem cell transplant. These receptors came from a child aged 2 to 15 with inherited bone marrow failure, due to receive a stem cell transplant.

This clonotype occurred many times. The chain couples TRBV5-1 to TRBJ2-1, with TRBD2 as a possible D gene (5 bases). V was shortened by 0 bases and J by 4 bases, with 14 bases between the two germline ends. The germline gives CDR1 SGHRS, CDR2 YFSETQ. This CDR3 region has 16 residues. As DNA, the CDR3 is TGCGCCAGCAGCTTGGTCCCCGGGATAGGTTACAATGAGCAGTTCTTC. The encoded protein is CASSLVPGIGYNEQFF.

This clonotype occurred a few times. The gene calls are TRBV7-8 and TRBJ1-2; 9 nucleotides align to TRBD1. Losses at the gene ends were 3 bases for V and 8 bases for J; bases not matched to a gene: 19. The CDR3 consists of 18 residues. The germline CDR1 and CDR2 sequences are SGHVS and FQNEAQ. CDR3 sequence reads: CASSLDPGWTGESFGYTF. The CDR3 bases are TGTGCCAGCAGCTTGGACCCCGGATGGACAGGGGAAAGCTTCGGCTACACCTTC.

The rearrangement uses TRBV14 and TRBJ1-3; D gene uncertain. Germline V gene data show CDR1 as SGHDN and CDR2 as FVKESK. The CDR3 is 17 residues long. V was trimmed by 0 bases and J by 4 bases, leaving 16 bases between them. The CDR3 nucleotides are TGTGCCAGCAGCCAAGATATGGACCGGCGTTCGGGAAACACCATATATTTT. This encodes CASSQDMDRRSGNTIYF. The full variable domain, its missing parts supplied by reference TRBV14 and TRBJ1-3, is EAGVTQFPSHSVIEKGQTVTLRCDPISGHDNLYWYRRVMGKEIKFLLHFVKESKQDESGMPNNRFLAERTGGTYSTLKVQPAELEDSGVYFCASSQDMDRRSGNTIYFGEGSWLTVV.

This clonotype was observed many times. The genes are TRBV7-2 and TRBJ2-3; D could derive from TRBD1 or TRBD2 (5 bases each). CDR1 is SGHTA and CDR2 is FQGNSA in the germline V gene. The CDR3 covers 13 residues. Deletions cut 4 bases from V and 4 bases from J, with 9 bases between. CDR3 sequence (DNA): TGTGCCAGCAGCTCTAGAGGGGCAGATACGCAGTATTTT. It is translated as CASSSRGADTQYF. Using reference TRBV7-2 and TRBJ2-3 for the parts outside the CDR3, the full variable domain is GAGVSQSPSNKVTEKGKDVELRCDPISGHTALYWYRQSLGQGLEFLIYFQGNSAPDKSGLPSDRFSAERTGGSVSTLTIQRTQQEDSAVYLCASSSRGADTQYFGPGTRLTVL.

This clonotype was picked up many times. This chain connects TRBV9 to TRBJ2-3; TRBD1 matches at 9 bases. The CDR3 is made up of 16 amino acids. Germline V gene lookup returns CDR1 SGDLS and CDR2 YYNGEE. Trimming took 0 bases from V and 5 from J; bases not matched to a gene: 7. This CDR3 reads CASSVGGTGWEDTQYF. The CDR3, as DNA: TGTGCCAGCAGCGTAGGGGGGACAGGGTGGGAAGATACGCAGTATTTT. Complete variable domain (other parts from reference TRBV9 and TRBJ2-3): DSGVTQTPKHLITATGQRVTLRCSPRSGDLSVYWYQQSLDQGLQFLIQYYNGEERAKGNILERFSAQQFPDLHSELNLSSLELGDSALYFCASSVGGTGWEDTQYFGPGTRLTVL.

This chain joins TRBV20-1 and TRBJ2-7; 7 bases fit TRBD1. CDR1 and CDR2 from the germline V gene are DFQATT and SNEGSKA (reference sequence). Trimming removed 7 bases from V and 3 bases from J; junction bases left unmatched: 6. CDR3 length: 12 amino acids. CDR3 residues: CSGWDRIYEQYF. CDR3 bases: TGCAGTGGGTGGGACAGAATCTACGAGCAGTACTTC.

This clonotype showed up many times. The rearrangement uses TRBV4-1 and TRBJ2-5; 7 positions agree with TRBD1. Germline V CDR1 and CDR2: MGHRA, YSYEKL. The CDR3 spans 16 residues. The V gene end was trimmed by 4 bases and the J gene end by 2 bases; junction bases not matched to a gene: 10. The CDR3 DNA sequence: TGCGCCAGCAGCCCTCTACAGGGGCGAGGACAAGAGACCCAGTACTTC. This sequence encodes CASSPLQGRGQETQYF.

The CDR3 here is CASSHLYAERDERAQYF. Written as DNA, the CDR3 is TGTGCCAGCAGCCACCTATATGCCGAAAGGGACGAGCGGGCGCAGTACTTC. The chain combines TRBV7-8 with TRBJ2-7, with D possibly TRBD2 on 6 matching bases. CDR1 and CDR2 from the germline V gene are SGHVS and FQNEAQ. Trimming took off 5 bases at V and 9 bases at J, with 29 bases between the two ends. The CDR3 contains 17 residues.

This clonotype was counted many times. The genes are TRBV6-5 and TRBJ2-2; D is undetermined. The germline V gene encodes CDR1 MNHEY and CDR2 SVGAGI. The CDR3 sequence is 11 residues long. Deletions cut 4 bases from V and 6 bases from J, with 3 bases between. For the CDR3, the DNA is TGTGCCAGCAGTTGGGCCGGGGAGCTGTTTTTT. Amino acid sequence: CASSWAGELFF.

This clonotype occurred a few times. The J gene is TRBJ2-1, the V gene TRBV20-1, with 8 bases lining up with TRBD1. Per germline, CDR1 DFQATT and CDR2 SNEGSKA (reference sequence). V gave up 2 bases and J gave up 6 bases; unmatched junction bases: 3. This CDR3 contains 13 residues. The CDR3 coding sequence is TGCAGTGCTAGAAATGACAGGGGCAATGAGCAGTTCTTC. Protein: CSARNDRGNEQFF.